This TCR beta chain is drawn from a study of OX40 agonist ivuxolimab in advanced cancers. Study-level information: A mean age of about 56 years, range roughly 23 to 85, was recorded, and roughly 83% were male. Overall study findings and caveats: There was clonal expansion of CD4+ and CD8+ blood T cells by week 6 at 0.1 to 3.0 mg/kg.

A word on this clone: Its antigen is still unknown.

The data were produced by immunoSEQ multiplex PCR, yet TCRdb's version contains in-frame clones alone and is incomplete. The data contain about 60,000 clones, about nine tenths of them singletons. Germline V gene sequence: CDR1 SGDLS, CDR2 YYNGEE. This CDR3 is built from 16 residues. V lost 3 bases, J lost 1 base, and 13 bases lay in between. The chain links TRBV9 to TRBJ1-4; possible D gene TRBD1, 6 bases. This clonotype was sampled from an adult with an advanced solid tumor such as melanoma, head and neck, liver or kidney cancer. The sample consisted of CD4+ or CD8+ T cells sorted from blood, taken in a trial of the OX40 agonist ivuxolimab. The chain's CDR3 is CASSAPVGGTNEKLFF. The CDR3 DNA reads TGTGCCAGCAGCGCACCTGTAGGGGGAACTAATGAAAAACTGTTTTTT.